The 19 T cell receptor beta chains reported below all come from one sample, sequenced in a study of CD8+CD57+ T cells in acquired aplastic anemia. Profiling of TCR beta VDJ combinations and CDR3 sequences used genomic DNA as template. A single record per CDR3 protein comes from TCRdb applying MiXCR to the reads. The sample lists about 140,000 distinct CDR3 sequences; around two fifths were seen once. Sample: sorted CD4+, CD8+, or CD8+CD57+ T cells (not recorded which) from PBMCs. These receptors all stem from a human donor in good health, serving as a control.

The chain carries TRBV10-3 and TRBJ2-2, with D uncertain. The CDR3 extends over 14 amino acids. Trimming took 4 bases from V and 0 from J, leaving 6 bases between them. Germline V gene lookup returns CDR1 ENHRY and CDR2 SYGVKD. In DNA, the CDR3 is TGTGCCATCAGTGCTTCCGCGAACACCGGGGAGCTGTTTTTT. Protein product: CAISASANTGELFF.

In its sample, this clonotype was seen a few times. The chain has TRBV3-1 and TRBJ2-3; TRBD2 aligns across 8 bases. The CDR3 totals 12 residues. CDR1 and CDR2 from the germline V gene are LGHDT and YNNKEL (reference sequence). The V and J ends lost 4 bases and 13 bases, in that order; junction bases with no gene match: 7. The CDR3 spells CASSLAGGIKYF. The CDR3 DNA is TGTGCCAGCAGCCTCGCGGGAGGAATTAAGTATTTT.

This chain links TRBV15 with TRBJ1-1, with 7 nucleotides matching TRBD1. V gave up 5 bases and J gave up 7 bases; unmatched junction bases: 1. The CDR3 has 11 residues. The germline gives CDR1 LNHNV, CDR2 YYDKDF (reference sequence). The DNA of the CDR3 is TGTGCCACCAGCCGGACAGGTGAAGCTTTCTTT. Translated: CATSRTGEAFF.

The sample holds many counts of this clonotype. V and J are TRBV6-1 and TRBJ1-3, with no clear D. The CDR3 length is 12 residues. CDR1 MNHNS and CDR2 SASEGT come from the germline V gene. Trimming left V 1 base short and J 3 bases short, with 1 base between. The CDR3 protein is CASSEVGNTIYF. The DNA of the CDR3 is TGTGCCAGCAGTGAAGTTGGAAACACCATATATTTT.

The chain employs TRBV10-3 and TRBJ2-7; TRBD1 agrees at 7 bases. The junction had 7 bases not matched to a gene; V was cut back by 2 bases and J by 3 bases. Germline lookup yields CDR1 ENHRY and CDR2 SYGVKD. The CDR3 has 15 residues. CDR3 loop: CAISELGDSIYEQYF. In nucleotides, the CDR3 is TGTGCCATCAGTGAGCTGGGGGACAGTATCTACGAGCAGTACTTC.

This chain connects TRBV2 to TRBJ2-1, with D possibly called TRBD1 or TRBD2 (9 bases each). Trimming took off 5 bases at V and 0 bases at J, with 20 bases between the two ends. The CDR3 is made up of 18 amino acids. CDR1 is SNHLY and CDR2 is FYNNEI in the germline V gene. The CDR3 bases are TGTGCCAGCAGTAAGCGGGAGGACAGGGGATCCTCCTACAATGAGCAGTTCTTC. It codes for CASSKREDRGSSYNEQFF.

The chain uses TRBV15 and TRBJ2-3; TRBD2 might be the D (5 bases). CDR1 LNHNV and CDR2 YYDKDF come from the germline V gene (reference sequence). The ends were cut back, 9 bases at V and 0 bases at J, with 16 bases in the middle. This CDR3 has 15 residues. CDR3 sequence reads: CATRGAGRSTDTQYF. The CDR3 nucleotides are TGTGCCACGCGAGGTGCGGGCCGTAGCACAGATACGCAGTATTTT.

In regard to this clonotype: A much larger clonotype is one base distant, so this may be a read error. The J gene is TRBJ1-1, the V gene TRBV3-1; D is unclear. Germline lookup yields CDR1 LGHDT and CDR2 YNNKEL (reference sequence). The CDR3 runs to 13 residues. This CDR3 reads CASSQTRETEASF. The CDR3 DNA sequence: TGTGCCAGCAGCCAAACGAGAGAGACTGAAGCTTCCTTT.

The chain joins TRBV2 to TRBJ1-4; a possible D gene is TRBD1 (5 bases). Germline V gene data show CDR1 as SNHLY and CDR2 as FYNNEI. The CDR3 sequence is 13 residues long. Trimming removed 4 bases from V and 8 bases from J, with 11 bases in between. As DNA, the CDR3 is TGTGCCAGCAGTGCTGACAGTCAGGAAAAACTGTTTTTT. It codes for CASSADSQEKLFF.

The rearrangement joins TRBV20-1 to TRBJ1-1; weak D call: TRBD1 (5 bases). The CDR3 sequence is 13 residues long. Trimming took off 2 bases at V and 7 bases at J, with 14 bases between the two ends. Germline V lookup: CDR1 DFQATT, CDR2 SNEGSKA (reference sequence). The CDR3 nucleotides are TGCAGTGCTAGACACCCCAGGGAACATGAAGCTTTCTTT. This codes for CSARHPREHEAFF.

The CDR3 protein is CSVVGQGQGHEQYF. In nucleotides, the CDR3 is TGCAGCGTTGTGGGGCAGGGACAGGGCCACGAGCAGTACTTC. The rearrangement links TRBV29-1 to TRBJ2-7, with TRBD1 matching 9 bases. The CDR3 is made up of 14 amino acids. V shed 4 bases and J 5 bases; nucleotides not matched to a gene: 9. CDR1 SQVTM and CDR2 ANQGSEA come from the germline V gene.

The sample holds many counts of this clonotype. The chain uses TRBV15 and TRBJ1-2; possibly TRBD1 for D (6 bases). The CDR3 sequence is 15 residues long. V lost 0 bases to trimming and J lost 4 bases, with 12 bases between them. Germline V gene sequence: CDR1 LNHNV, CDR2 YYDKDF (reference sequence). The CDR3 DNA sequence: TGTGCCACCAGCAGAGATTTCGGGGGGGCCTATGGCTACACCTTC. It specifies CATSRDFGGAYGYTF.

CDR3 protein: CSAQHMAVYNEQFF. CDR3 sequence (DNA): TGCAGCGCACAACACATGGCTGTATACAATGAGCAGTTCTTC. This chain uses TRBV29-1 with TRBJ2-1; D unresolved. Trimming pared 7 bases from V and 4 bases from J, leaving 17 bases between. This CDR3 has 14 amino acids. Germline assignment: CDR1 SQVTM and CDR2 ANQGSEA.

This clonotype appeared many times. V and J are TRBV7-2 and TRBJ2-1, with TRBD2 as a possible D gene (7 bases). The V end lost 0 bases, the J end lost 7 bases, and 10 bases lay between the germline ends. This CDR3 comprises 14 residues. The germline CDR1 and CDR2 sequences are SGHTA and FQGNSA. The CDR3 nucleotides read TGTGCCAGCAGCTTAGCGGGAGGGGGTAATGAGCAGTTCTTC. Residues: CASSLAGGGNEQFF.

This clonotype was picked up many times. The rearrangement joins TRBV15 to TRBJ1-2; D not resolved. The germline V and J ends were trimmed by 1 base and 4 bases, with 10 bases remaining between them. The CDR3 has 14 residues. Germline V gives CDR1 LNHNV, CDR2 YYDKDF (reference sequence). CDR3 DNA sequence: TGTGCCACCAGCAGAGGGACGCACGGCTATGGCTACACCTTC. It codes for CATSRGTHGYGYTF.

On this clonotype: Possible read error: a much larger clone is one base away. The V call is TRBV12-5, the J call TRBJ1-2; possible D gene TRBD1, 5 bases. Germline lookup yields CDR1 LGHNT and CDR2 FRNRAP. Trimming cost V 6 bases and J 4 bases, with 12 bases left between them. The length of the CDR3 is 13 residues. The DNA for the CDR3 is TGTGCTAGTGGCAGGGACGGAGCCTATGGCTACACCTTC. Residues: CASGRDGAYGYTF.

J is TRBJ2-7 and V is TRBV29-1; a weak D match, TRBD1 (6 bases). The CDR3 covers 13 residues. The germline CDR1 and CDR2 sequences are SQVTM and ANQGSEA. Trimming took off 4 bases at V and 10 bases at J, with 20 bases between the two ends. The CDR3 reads CSVVPTGTLSQYF. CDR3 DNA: TGCAGCGTTGTACCGACTGGGACACTGAGTCAGTACTTC.

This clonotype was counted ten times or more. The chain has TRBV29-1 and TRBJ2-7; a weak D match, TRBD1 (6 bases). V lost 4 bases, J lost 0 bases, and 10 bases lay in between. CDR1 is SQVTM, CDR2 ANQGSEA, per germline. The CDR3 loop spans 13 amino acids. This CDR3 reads CSVVQGYSYEQYF. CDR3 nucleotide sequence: TGCAGCGTTGTGCAGGGGTACTCCTACGAGCAGTACTTC.

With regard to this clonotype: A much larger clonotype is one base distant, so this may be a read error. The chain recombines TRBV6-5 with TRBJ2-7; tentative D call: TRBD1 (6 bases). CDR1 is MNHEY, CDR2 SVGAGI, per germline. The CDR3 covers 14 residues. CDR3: CASSFDRTSYEQCF. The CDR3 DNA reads TGTGCCAGCAGTTTTGACAGGACCTCCTACGAGCAGTGCTTC.